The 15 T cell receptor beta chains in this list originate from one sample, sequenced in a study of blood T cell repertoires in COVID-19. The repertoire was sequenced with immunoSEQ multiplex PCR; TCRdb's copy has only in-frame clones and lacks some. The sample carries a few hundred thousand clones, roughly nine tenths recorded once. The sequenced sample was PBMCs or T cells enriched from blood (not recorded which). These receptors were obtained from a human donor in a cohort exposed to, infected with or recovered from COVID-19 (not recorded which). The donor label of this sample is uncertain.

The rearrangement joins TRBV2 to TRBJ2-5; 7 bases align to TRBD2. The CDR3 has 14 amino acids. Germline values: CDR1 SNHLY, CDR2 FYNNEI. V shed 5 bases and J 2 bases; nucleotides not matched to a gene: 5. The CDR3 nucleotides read TGTGCCAGCAGTCACCAGCGGGGACAAGAGACCCAGTACTTC. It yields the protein CASSHQRGQETQYF.

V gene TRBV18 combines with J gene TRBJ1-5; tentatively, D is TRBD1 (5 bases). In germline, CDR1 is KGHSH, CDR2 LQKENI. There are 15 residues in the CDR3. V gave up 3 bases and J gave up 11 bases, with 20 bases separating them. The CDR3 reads CASSPTDRNPKAQHF. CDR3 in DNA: TGTGCCAGCTCACCTACAGACAGAAACCCAAAGGCCCAGCATTTT.

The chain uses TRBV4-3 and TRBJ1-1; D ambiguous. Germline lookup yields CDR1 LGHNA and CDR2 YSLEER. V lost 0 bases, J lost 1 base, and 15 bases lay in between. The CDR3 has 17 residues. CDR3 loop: CASSQEMMSFANTEAFF. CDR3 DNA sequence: TGCGCCAGCAGCCAAGAAATGATGAGCTTCGCGAACACTGAAGCTTTCTTT.

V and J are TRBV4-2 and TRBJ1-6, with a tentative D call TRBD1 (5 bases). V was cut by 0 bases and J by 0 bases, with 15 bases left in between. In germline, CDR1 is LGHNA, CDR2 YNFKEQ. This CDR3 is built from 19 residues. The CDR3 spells CASSQDLGRAPSYNSPLHF. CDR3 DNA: TGTGCCAGCAGCCAAGATCTGGGCAGGGCCCCCTCCTATAATTCACCCCTCCACTTT.

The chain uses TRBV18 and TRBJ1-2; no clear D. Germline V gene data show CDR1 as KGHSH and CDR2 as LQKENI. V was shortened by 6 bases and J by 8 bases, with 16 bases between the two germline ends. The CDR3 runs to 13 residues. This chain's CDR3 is CASSTEVGGGYTF. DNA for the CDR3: TGTGCCAGCTCTACGGAGGTTGGTGGAGGCTACACCTTC.

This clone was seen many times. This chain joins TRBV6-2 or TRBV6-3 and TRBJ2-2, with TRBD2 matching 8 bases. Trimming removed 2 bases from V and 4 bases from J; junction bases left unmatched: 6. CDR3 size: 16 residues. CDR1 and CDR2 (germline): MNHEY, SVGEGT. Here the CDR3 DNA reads TGTGCCAGCAGTTACGACCCGGGGGGGCTCACCGGGGAGCTGTTTTTT. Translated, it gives CASSYDPGGLTGELFF.

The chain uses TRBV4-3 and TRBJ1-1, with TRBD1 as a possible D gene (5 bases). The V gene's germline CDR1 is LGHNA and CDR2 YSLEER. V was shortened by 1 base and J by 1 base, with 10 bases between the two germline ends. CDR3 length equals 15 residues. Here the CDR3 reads CASSQVAGRNTEAFF. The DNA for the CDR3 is TGCGCCAGCAGCCAAGTGGCAGGGCGGAACACTGAAGCTTTCTTT.

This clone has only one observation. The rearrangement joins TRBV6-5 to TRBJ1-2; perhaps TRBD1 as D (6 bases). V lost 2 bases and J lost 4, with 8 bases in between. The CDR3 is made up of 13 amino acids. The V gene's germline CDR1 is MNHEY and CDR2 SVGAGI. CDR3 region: CASSYQGTYGYTF. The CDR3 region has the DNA TGTGCCAGCAGTTACCAGGGGACCTATGGCTACACCTTC.

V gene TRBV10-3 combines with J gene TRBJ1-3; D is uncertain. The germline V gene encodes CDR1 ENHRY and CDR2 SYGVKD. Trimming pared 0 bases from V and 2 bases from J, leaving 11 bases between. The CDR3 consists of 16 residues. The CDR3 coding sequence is TGTGCCATCAGTGAGTCGCGGGGTTCGACTGGAAACACCATATATTTT. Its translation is CAISESRGSTGNTIYF.

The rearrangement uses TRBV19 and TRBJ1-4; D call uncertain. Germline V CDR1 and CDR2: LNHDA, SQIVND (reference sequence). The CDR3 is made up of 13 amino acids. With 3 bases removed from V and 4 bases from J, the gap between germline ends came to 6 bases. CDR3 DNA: TGTGCCAGTAGTATTAGCTTTAATGAAAAACTGTTTTTT. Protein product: CASSISFNEKLFF.

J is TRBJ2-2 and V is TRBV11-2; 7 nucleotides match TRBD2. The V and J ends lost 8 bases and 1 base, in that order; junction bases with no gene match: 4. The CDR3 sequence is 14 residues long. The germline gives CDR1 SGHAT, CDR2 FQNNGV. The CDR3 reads CASAGVKNTGELFF. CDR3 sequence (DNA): TGTGCCAGCGCGGGGGTGAAGAACACCGGGGAGCTGTTTTTT.

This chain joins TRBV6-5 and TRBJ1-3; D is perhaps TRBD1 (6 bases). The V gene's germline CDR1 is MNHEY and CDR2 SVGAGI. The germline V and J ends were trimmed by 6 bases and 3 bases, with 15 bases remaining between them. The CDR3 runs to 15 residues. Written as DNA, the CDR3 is TGTGCCAGCAGAGCTCCAGGGGACGGTGGAAACACCATATATTTT. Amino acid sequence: CASRAPGDGGNTIYF.

The CDR3 bases are TGTGCCAGCAGTGGAACGCAGGGTACCCAGTACTTC. This codes for CASSGTQGTQYF. The rearrangement uses TRBV6-6 and TRBJ2-5, with D possibly TRBD1 on 5 matching bases. Germline V CDR1 and CDR2: MNHNY, SVGAGI (reference sequence). Trimming took 5 bases from V and 8 from J, leaving 12 bases between them. This CDR3 has 12 residues.

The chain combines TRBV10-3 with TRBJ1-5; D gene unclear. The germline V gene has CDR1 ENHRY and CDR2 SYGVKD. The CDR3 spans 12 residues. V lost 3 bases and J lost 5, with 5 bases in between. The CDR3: CAISDEDQPQHF. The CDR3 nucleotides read TGTGCCATCAGTGACGAGGATCAGCCCCAGCATTTT.

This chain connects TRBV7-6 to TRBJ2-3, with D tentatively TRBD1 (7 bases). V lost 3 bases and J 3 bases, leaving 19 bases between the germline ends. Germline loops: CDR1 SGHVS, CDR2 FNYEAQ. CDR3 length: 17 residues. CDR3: CASSLGRGASITDTQYF. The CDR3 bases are TGTGCCAGCAGCTTGGGCAGGGGGGCATCGATAACAGATACGCAGTATTTT.